This record looks at one T cell receptor (beta chain) sequence and its context. Its specificity is unknown. This entry belongs to a study of Ad26.COV2.S vaccination and SARS-CoV-2 variants. Study context: Recipients of Ad26.COV2.S got it intramuscularly, once or twice 56 days apart. Study findings and constraints: In TCR breadth and depth analyses, total T cell responses may have been underestimated. Among vaccine recipients, spike-specific TCR breadth exceeded that of placebo recipients.

Germline trimming cut 1 base from V and 8 bases from J; bases unmatched to any gene: 6. This CDR3 spans 14 amino acids. Germline CDR1 SGHRS, CDR2 YFSETQ. Treatment indicated: roughly 18 received Ad26.COV2.S at low or high dose, single or two shots; 5 received placebo; per-sample allocation not given. Sampling was performed 63 days after the first vaccine or placebo injection. Adults aged 18-55 years in Boston included the donor. The data were produced by immunoSEQ multiplex PCR, yet TCRdb's version contains in-frame clones alone and is incomplete. This sample yields over 400,000 clones, of which about 90% are seen a single time; over 1.5% belongs to the top ten.

V is TRBV5-1 and J is TRBJ2-1; 7 bases match TRBD1. The input for sequencing was peripheral blood, taken in a trial of Ad26.COV2.S vaccine versus placebo. The clonotype originates from a person aged 18-60 years who received the Ad26.COV2.S COVID-19 vaccine or a placebo. CDR3 DNA: TGCGCCAGCAGCTTGCAACAGGGGATCGATGAGCAGTTCTTC. Translating gives CASSLQQGIDEQFF. Based on the CDR3 plus reference TRBV5-1 and TRBJ2-1, the full variable domain is KAGVTQTPRYLIKTRGQQVTLSCSPISGHRSVSWYQQTPGQGLQFLFEYFSETQRNKGNFPGRFSGRQFSNSRSEMNVSTLELGDSALYLCASSLQQGIDEQFFGPGTRLTVL.